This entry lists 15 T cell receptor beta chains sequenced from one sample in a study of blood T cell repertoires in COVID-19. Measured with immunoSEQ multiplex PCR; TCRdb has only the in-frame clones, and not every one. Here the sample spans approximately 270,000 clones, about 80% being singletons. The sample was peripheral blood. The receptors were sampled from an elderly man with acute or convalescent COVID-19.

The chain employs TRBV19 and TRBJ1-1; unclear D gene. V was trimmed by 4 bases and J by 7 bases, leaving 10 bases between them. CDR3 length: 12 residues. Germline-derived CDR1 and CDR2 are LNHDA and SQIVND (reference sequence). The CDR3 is CASSKTSREAFF. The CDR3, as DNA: TGTGCCAGTAGTAAGACTTCCCGTGAAGCTTTCTTT.

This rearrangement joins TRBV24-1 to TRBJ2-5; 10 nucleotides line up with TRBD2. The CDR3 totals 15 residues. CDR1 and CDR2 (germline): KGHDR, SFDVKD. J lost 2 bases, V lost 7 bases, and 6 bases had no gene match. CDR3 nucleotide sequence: TGTGCCACCAGGGCTGGACTAGCGGAGCAAGAGACCCAGTACTTC. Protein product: CATRAGLAEQETQYF.

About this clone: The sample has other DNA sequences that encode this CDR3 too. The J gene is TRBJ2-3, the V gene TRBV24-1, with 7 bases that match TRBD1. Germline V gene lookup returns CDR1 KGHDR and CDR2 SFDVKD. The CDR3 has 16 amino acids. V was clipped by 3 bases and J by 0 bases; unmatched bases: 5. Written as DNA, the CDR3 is TGTGCCACCAGTGATCCTACAGGGGCGAGCACAGATACGCAGTATTTT. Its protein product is CATSDPTGASTDTQYF.

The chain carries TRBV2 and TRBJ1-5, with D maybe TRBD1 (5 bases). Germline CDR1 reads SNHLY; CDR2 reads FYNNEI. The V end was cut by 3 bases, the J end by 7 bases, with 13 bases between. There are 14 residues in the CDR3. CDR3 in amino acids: CASSDLGRGQPQHF. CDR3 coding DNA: TGTGCCAGCAGTGATTTGGGGCGGGGACAGCCCCAGCATTTT.

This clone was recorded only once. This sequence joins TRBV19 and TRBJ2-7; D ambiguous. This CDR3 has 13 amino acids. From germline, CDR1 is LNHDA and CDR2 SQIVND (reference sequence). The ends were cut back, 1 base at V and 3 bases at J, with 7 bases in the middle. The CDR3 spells CASSIGANYEQYF. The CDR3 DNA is TGTGCCAGTAGTATAGGAGCAAACTACGAGCAGTACTTC.

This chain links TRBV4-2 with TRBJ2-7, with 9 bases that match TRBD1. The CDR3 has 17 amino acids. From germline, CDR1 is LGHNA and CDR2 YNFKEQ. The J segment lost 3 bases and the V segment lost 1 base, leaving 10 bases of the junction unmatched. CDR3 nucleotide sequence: TGTGCCAGCAGCCAAGTGGCCCCGGGACAGGGCCGCTACGAGCAGTACTTC. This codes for CASSQVAPGQGRYEQYF.

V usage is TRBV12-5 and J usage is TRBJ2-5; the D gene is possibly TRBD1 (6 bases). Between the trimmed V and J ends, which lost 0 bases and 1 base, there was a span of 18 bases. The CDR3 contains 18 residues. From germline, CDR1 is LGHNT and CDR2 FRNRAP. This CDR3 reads CASGLVLHQGSAQETQYF. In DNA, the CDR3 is TGTGCTAGTGGTTTGGTACTGCACCAGGGGTCCGCCCAAGAGACCCAGTACTTC.

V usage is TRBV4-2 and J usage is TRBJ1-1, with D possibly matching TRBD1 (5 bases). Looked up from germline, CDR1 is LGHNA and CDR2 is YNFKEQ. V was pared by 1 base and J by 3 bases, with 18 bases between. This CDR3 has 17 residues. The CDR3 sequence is CASSQGGSGTRDTEAFF. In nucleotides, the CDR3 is TGTGCCAGCAGCCAAGGGGGATCCGGGACTCGAGACACTGAAGCTTTCTTT.

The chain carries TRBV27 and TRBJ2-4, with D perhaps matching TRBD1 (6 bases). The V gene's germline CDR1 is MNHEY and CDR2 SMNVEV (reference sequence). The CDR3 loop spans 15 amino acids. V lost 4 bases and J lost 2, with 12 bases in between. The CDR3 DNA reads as TGTGCCAGCAGTTACACAGGGCCCTCCAAAAACATTCAGTACTTC. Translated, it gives CASSYTGPSKNIQYF.

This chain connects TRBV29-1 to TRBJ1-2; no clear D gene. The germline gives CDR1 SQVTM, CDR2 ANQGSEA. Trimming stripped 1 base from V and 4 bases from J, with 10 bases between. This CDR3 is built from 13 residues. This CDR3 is CSVEGLYGYGYTF. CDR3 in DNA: TGCAGCGTTGAAGGACTTTACGGCTATGGCTACACCTTC.

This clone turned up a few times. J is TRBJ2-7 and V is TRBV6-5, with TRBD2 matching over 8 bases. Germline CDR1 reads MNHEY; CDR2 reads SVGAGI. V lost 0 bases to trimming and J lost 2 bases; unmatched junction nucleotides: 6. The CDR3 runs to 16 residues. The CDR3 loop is CASSYSGGRLTYEQYF. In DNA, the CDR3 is TGTGCCAGCAGTTACTCCGGCGGGAGGCTAACCTACGAGCAGTACTTC.

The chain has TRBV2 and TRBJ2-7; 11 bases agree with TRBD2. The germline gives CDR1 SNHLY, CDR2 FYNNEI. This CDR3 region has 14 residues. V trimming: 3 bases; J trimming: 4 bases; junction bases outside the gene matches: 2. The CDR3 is CASSDSGGGYEQYF. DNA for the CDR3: TGTGCCAGCAGTGATAGCGGGGGGGGTTACGAGCAGTACTTC.

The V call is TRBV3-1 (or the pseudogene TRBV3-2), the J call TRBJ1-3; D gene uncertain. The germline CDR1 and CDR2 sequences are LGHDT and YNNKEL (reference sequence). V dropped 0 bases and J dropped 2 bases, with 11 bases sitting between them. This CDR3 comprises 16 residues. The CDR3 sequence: CASSQEREPPGNTIYF. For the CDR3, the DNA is TGTGCCAGCAGCCAAGAGCGGGAACCCCCTGGAAACACCATATATTTT.

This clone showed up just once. CDR3 sequence (DNA): TGTGCCAGCAGTTTATTCGCCGGACAGGGCTACGAGCAGTACTTC. This translates into CASSLFAGQGYEQYF. V and J are TRBV27 and TRBJ2-7; 8 nucleotides align to TRBD1. Germline trimming cut 1 base from V and 3 bases from J; bases unmatched to any gene: 5. This CDR3 is 15 amino acids long. Germline loops: CDR1 MNHEY, CDR2 SMNVEV (reference sequence).

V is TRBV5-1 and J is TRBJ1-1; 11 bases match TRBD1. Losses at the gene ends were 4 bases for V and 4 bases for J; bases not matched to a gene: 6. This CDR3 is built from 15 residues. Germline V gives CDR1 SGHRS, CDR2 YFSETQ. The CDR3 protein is CASSTGTGGSTEAFF. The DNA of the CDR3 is TGCGCCAGCAGCACCGGGACAGGGGGTAGCACTGAAGCTTTCTTT.